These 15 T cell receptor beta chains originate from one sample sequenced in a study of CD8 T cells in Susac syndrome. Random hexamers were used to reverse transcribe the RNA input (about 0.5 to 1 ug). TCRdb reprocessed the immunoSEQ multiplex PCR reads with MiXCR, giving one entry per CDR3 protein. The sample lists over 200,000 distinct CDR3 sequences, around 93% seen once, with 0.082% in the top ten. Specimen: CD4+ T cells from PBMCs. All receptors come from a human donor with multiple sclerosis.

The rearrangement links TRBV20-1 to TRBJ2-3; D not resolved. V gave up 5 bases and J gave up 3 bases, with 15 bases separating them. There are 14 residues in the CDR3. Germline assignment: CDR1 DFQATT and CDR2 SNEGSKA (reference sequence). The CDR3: CSAPLPVGTDTQYF. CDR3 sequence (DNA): TGCAGTGCTCCTCTACCGGTTGGGACAGATACGCAGTATTTT.

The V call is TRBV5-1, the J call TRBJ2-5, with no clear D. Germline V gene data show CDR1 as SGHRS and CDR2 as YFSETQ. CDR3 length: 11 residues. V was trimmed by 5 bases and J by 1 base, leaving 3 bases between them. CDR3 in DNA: TGCGCCAGCAGGGCCCAAGAGACCCAGTACTTC. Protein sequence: CASRAQETQYF. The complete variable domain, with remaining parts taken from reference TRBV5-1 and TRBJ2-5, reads KAGVTQTPRYLIKTRGQQVTLSCSPISGHRSVSWYQQTPGQGLQFLFEYFSETQRNKGNFPGRFSGRQFSNSRSEMNVSTLELGDSALYLCASRAQETQYFGPGTRLLVL.

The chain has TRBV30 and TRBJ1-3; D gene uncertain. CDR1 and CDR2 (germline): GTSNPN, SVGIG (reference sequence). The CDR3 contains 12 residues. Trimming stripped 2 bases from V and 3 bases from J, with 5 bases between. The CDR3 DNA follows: TGTGCCTGGAGTATTTTTGGAAACACCATATATTTT. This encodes CAWSIFGNTIYF.

This chain's CDR3 is CASSLEAGRGNEQFF. Here the CDR3 DNA reads TGCGCCAGCAGCTTGGAGGCAGGGAGAGGCAATGAGCAGTTCTTC. This chain uses TRBV5-1 with TRBJ2-1, with D perhaps assigned TRBD1 or TRBD2 (5 bases each). V lost 0 bases and J 6 bases, leaving 13 bases between the germline ends. Germline values: CDR1 SGHRS, CDR2 YFSETQ. There are 15 residues in the CDR3.

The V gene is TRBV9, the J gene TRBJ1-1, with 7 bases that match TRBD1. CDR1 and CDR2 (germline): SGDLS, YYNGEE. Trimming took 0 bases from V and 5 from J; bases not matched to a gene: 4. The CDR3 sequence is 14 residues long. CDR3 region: CASSVAGGWTEAFF. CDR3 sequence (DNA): TGTGCCAGCAGCGTAGCAGGGGGTTGGACTGAAGCTTTCTTT. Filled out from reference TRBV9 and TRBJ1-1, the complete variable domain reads DSGVTQTPKHLITATGQRVTLRCSPRSGDLSVYWYQQSLDQGLQFLIQYYNGEERAKGNILERFSAQQFPDLHSELNLSSLELGDSALYFCASSVAGGWTEAFFGQGTRLTVV.

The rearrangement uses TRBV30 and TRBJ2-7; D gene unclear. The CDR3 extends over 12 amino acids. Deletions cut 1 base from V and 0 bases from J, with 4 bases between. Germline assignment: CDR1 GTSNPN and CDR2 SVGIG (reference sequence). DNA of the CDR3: TGTGCCTGGAGTGACACCTCCTACGAGCAGTACTTC. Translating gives CAWSDTSYEQYF.

The CDR3 DNA sequence: TGTGCCAGCAGGGAAAGGGGGTTCTCTGGGGCCAACGTCCTGACTTTC. Translated, it gives CASRERGFSGANVLTF. The chain links TRBV5-6 to TRBJ2-6; tentatively, D is TRBD1 (6 bases). Trimming shortened V by 5 bases and J by 0 bases, and 12 bases separated the two germline ends. The germline gives CDR1 SGHDT, CDR2 YYEEEE. This CDR3 comprises 16 residues.

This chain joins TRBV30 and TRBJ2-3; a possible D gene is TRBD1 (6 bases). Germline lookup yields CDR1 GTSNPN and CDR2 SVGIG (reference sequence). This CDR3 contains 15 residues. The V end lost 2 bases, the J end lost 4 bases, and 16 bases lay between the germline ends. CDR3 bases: TGTGCCTGGAGTTCGGACAGCAGTTTCGCAGATACGCAGTATTTT. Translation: CAWSSDSSFADTQYF.

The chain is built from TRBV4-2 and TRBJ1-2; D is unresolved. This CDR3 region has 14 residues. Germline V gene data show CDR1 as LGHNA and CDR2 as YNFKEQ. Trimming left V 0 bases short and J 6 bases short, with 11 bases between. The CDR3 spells CASSQDARGHGYTF. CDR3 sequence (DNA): TGTGCCAGCAGCCAAGATGCCCGAGGCCATGGCTACACCTTC.

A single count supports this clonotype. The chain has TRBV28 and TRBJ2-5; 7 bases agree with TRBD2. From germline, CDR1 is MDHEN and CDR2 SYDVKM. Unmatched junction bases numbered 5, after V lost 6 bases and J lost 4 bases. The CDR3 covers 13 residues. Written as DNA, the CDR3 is TGTGCCAGCAGAGGACTAGAGATAGAGACCCAGTACTTC. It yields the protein CASRGLEIETQYF.

As DNA, the CDR3 is TGTGCCAGCAGCGCCTCAACAGGGAAGGACTATGGCTACACCTTC. The encoded protein is CASSASTGKDYGYTF. This chain connects TRBV9 to TRBJ1-2; possible D gene TRBD1, 6 bases. Germline CDR1 and CDR2: SGDLS and YYNGEE. CDR3 length equals 15 residues. Trimming cost V 3 bases and J 3 bases, with 15 bases left between them.

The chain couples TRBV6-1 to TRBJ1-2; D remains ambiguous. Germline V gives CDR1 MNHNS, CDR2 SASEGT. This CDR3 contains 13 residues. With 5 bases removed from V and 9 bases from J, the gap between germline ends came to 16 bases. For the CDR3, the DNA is TGTGCCAGCAGTTGGGTTGCTCCAAGGAGCTACACCTTC. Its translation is CASSWVAPRSYTF.

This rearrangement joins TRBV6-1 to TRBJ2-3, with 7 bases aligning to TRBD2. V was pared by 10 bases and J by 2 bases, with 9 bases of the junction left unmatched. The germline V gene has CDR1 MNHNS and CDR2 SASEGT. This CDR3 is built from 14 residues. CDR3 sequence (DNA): TGTGCCACCGCCTTGGCGGGGGACACAGATACGCAGTATTTT. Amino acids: CATALAGDTDTQYF.

For the CDR3, the DNA is TGCAGCGGGGGACAGGGGCAAACTGAAGCTTTCTTT. Translating it yields CSGGQGQTEAFF. The rearrangement uses TRBV29-1 and TRBJ1-1, with 10 bases fitting TRBD1. V was clipped by 7 bases and J by 5 bases; unmatched bases: 4. The CDR3 covers 12 residues. Per germline, CDR1 SQVTM and CDR2 ANQGSEA.

The CDR3 is CSVAGGRSEAFF. CDR3 nucleotide sequence: TGCAGCGTTGCGGGGGGGCGAAGTGAAGCTTTCTTT. V and J are TRBV29-1 and TRBJ1-1, with TRBD1 as a possible D gene (6 bases). Trimming stripped 4 bases from V and 7 bases from J, with 13 bases between. Germline-derived CDR1 and CDR2 are SQVTM and ANQGSEA. This CDR3 has 12 residues. The complete variable domain, with remaining parts taken from reference TRBV29-1 and TRBJ1-1, reads SAVISQKPSRDICQRGTSLTIQCQVDSQVTMMFWYRQQPGQSLTLIATANQGSEATYESGFVIDKFPISRPNLTFSTLTVSNMSPEDSSIYLCSVAGGRSEAFFGQGTRLTVV.